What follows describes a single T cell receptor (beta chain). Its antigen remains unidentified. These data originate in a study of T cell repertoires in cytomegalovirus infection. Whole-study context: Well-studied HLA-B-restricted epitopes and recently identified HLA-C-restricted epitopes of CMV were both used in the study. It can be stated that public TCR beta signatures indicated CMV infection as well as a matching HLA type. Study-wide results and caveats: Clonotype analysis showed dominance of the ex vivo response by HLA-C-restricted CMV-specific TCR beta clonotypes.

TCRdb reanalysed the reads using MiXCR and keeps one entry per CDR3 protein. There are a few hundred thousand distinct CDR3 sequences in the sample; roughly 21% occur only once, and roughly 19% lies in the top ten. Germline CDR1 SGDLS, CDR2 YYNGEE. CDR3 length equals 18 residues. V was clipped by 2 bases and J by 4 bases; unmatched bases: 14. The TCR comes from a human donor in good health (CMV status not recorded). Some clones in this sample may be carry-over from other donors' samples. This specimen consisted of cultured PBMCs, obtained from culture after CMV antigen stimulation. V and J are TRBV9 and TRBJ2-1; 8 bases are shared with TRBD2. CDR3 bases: TGTGCCAGCAGCGTGGGTATAGGGGCTAGCGGGTTTTACAATGAGCAGTTCTTC. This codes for CASSVGIGASGFYNEQFF.